Described below is a single T cell receptor (beta chain) sequence and its context. The authors' processing: Amplified reference gene primers provided the basis for estimating nucleated cell counts. Measured with immunoSEQ multiplex PCR; TCRdb has only the in-frame clones, and not every one. V and J calls and clone size are given by that table; D and trimming were obtained from the DNA. The sample has over 90,000 clones; less than 85% are singletons. These data are taken from a study of blood T cell repertoires in COVID-19. As for the study in general: PBMCs, B-cell-depleted T cells, or T cells were the source of the cDNA or gDNA that made up the material.

Trimming shortened V by 0 bases and J by 2 bases, and 10 bases separated the two germline ends. Germline CDR1 and CDR2: LGHNA and YSLEER. This CDR3 spans 15 amino acids. During active infection, Seattle patients enrolled and were then monitored through disease. The sequence was collected from a man between 65 and 85 years old with COVID-19, enrolled during active disease. The chain combines TRBV4-3 with TRBJ1-2; possible D gene TRBD1, 5 bases. The specimen was peripheral blood. The CDR3 nucleotides are TGCGCCAGCAGCCAAGAGTTCCGGACAAACTATGGCTACACCTTC. Protein: CASSQEFRTNYGYTF.